This T cell receptor (beta chain) is from a study of shared clonotypes between healthy human individuals. The study's findings and limits: Represented diversity, genetic and exposure-history alike, was limited by few donors.

A word on this clone: Its antigen is not known.

The naive CD8 population came from CD45RO-negative cells selected for CCR7, without terminally differentiated effector memory CD45RA+ cells. V was clipped by 4 bases and J by 6 bases, with 19 bases between them. This CDR3 region has 15 residues. Looked up from germline, CDR1 is SGHDT and CDR2 is YYEEEE. Assay used: immunoSEQ multiplex PCR; TCRdb lists only in-frame clones, some missing. The data show 750,000 to 1,000,000 clones, 90% to 95% seen once. This receptor was obtained from a young man in good health. The sample consisted of naive CD8+ T cells sorted from blood. The genes are TRBV5-6 and TRBJ2-5, with D perhaps matching TRBD1 or TRBD2 (5 bases each). The CDR3 DNA is TGTGCCAGCAGCGGAAACCCGGGACCTAGTAAGACCCAGTACTTC. Residues: CASSGNPGPSKTQYF.